These 3 T cell receptor beta chains share one sample of origin, sequenced in a study of shared clonotypes between healthy human individuals. Method: immunoSEQ multiplex PCR; TCRdb's copy keeps in-frame clones and lacks some. The sample holds millions of clones, roughly 94% seen once. Naive CD8 populations comprised CD45RO-negative cells positively selected for CCR7, excluding terminally differentiated effector memory CD45RA+ cells. The sample taken for sequencing was naive CD8+ T cells sorted from blood. These receptors were collected from a man younger than 30 in good health.

This clone was seen a single time. The chain carries TRBV30 and TRBJ2-3; 10 bases are shared with TRBD2. With 0 bases clipped from V and 5 bases from J, the junction kept 8 bases outside the gene matches. CDR1 and CDR2 (germline): GTSNPN, SVGIG (reference sequence). CDR3 length equals 16 residues. Here the CDR3 reads CAWSVGSGGAIDTQYF. CDR3 DNA sequence: TGTGCCTGGAGTGTAGGAAGCGGGGGGGCGATAGATACGCAGTATTTT.

V usage is TRBV6-1 and J usage is TRBJ2-7; 13 bases align to TRBD2. Germline trimming cut 4 bases from V and 5 bases from J; bases unmatched to any gene: 5. Per germline, CDR1 MNHNS and CDR2 SASEGT. This CDR3 is 15 amino acids long. The CDR3 nucleotides are TGTGCCAGCAGTGCTAGACTAGCGGGAGGTAACGAGCAGTACTTC. Translated, it gives CASSARLAGGNEQYF.

J is TRBJ2-7 and V is TRBV11-3, with 7 bases identical to TRBD2. CDR1 is SGHNT and CDR2 is YENEEA in the germline V gene. The J segment lost 2 bases and the V segment lost 0 bases, leaving 10 bases of the junction unmatched. The CDR3 consists of 17 residues. CDR3 loop: CASSLDSSGLTTYEQYF. CDR3 nucleotide sequence: TGTGCCAGCAGCTTAGACTCTAGCGGACTGACGACCTACGAGCAGTACTTC. The full variable domain, completed using reference TRBV11-3 and TRBJ2-7, is EAGVVQSPRYKIIEKKQPVAFWCNPISGHNTLYWYLQNLGQGPELLIRYENEEAVDDSQLPKDRFSAERLKGVDSTLKIQPAELGDSAVYLCASSLDSSGLTTYEQYFGPGTRLTVT.